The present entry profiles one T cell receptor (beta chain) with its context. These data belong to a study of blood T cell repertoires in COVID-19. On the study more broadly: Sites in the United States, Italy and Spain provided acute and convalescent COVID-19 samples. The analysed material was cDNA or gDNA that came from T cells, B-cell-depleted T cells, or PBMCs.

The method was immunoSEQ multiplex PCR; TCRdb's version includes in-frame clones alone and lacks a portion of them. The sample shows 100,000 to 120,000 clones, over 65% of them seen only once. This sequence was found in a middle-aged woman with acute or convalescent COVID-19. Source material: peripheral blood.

The CDR3 sequence is CASSSTGQKLFF. The CDR3 DNA reads as TGTGCCAGCAGTTCGACAGGGCAAAAACTGTTTTTT. This sequence joins TRBV27 and TRBJ1-4, with 7 bases that match TRBD1. The CDR3 is made up of 12 amino acids. Germline CDR1 and CDR2: MNHEY and SMNVEV (reference sequence). With 4 bases clipped from V and 9 bases from J, the junction kept 2 bases outside the gene matches.